These 13 T cell receptor beta chains originate from one sample sequenced in a study of shared clonotypes between healthy human individuals. The protocol was immunoSEQ multiplex PCR, while the TCRdb copy is restricted to in-frame clones and leaves out a portion. The data show around 600,000 clones, almost 97% seen once. Sequenced material: naive CD4+ T cells sorted from blood. The subset: CD45RA+ positively selected. All receptors derive from a woman in her twenties or thirties in good health.

J is TRBJ2-2 and V is TRBV7-9, with a weak D call TRBD1 (5 bases). The V gene lost 9 bases and the J gene lost 0 bases, with 5 bases spanning the gap. The V gene's germline CDR1 is SEHNR and CDR2 FQNEAQ (reference sequence). This CDR3 comprises 12 residues. The CDR3 here is CARQANTGELFF. Written as DNA, the CDR3 is TGTGCCAGACAGGCGAACACCGGGGAGCTGTTTTTT.

The V call is TRBV2, the J call TRBJ1-5; D gene ambiguous. This CDR3 contains 18 residues. V lost 4 bases, J lost 0 bases, and 19 bases lay in between. The germline gives CDR1 SNHLY, CDR2 FYNNEI. DNA of the CDR3: TGTGCCAGCAGTGCGACCTCACGACACTCAGATAGCAATCAGCCCCAGCATTTT. Its protein product is CASSATSRHSDSNQPQHF.

The CDR3 reads CASSPSRGSYEQYF. In DNA form, the CDR3 reads TGTGCCAGCAGCCCTTCACGGGGATCCTACGAGCAGTACTTC. This chain uses TRBV7-8 with TRBJ2-7, with D perhaps matching TRBD2 (5 bases). Germline V gene data show CDR1 as SGHVS and CDR2 as FQNEAQ. The CDR3 runs 14 residues. The ends were cut back, 5 bases at V and 1 base at J, with 12 bases in the middle.

V gene TRBV14 combines with J gene TRBJ1-1, with 7 bases lining up with TRBD1. This CDR3 region has 17 residues. After removal of 0 bases from V and 0 bases from J, the junction contained 7 bases not matched to a gene. Germline V gene sequence: CDR1 SGHDN, CDR2 FVKESK. CDR3 DNA: TGTGCCAGCAGCCAAGAGGTAGGGACAGCCATGAACACTGAAGCTTTCTTT. It translates to CASSQEVGTAMNTEAFF. The whole variable domain, remainder taken from reference TRBV14 and TRBJ1-1, is EAGVTQFPSHSVIEKGQTVTLRCDPISGHDNLYWYRRVMGKEIKFLLHFVKESKQDESGMPNNRFLAERTGGTYSTLKVQPAELEDSGVYFCASSQEVGTAMNTEAFFGQGTRLTVV.

Concerning this clone: This sample also contains other DNA sequences that code for the same CDR3. The CDR3 sequence is CASSLEGTYGYTF. Here the CDR3 DNA reads TGCGCCAGCAGCTTGGAAGGGACCTATGGCTACACCTTC. The chain combines TRBV5-1 with TRBJ1-2; D may be TRBD1 (5 bases). Germline CDR1 reads SGHRS; CDR2 reads YFSETQ. Trimming took off 0 bases at V and 4 bases at J, with 7 bases between the two ends. There are 13 residues in the CDR3.

The chain employs TRBV5-4 and TRBJ2-3; 13 bases align to TRBD2. CDR3 length: 16 residues. Germline values: CDR1 SGHNT, CDR2 YYREEE (reference sequence). The V gene end was trimmed by 4 bases and the J gene end by 6 bases; junction bases not matched to a gene: 8. The CDR3 protein is CASSPGLAGVRDTQYF. The CDR3 nucleotides are TGTGCCAGCAGCCCCGGACTAGCGGGAGTCCGGGATACGCAGTATTTT. Full variable domain (outside the CDR3, taken from reference TRBV5-4 and TRBJ2-3): ETGVTQSPTHLIKTRGQQVTLRCSSQSGHNTVSWYQQALGQGPQFIFQYYREEENGRGNFPPRFSGLQFPNYSSELNVNALELDDSALYLCASSPGLAGVRDTQYFGPGTRLTVL.

The V gene is TRBV15, the J gene TRBJ2-1, with D unclear. The CDR3 consists of 16 residues. The V gene's germline CDR1 is LNHNV and CDR2 YYDKDF (reference sequence). Between the trimmed V and J ends, which lost 0 bases and 0 bases, there was a span of 9 bases. CDR3 region: CATSRDWQSSYNEQFF. The DNA for the CDR3 is TGTGCCACCAGCAGAGATTGGCAGAGCTCCTACAATGAGCAGTTCTTC.

The genes are TRBV7-9 and TRBJ2-1; 9 nucleotides agree with TRBD2. The CDR3 has 17 residues. Germline lookup yields CDR1 SEHNR and CDR2 FQNEAQ (reference sequence). Trimming at V came to 5 bases and at J to 1 base, leaving 9 bases not matched to a gene. The CDR3 loop reads CASSPRGLALSYNEQFF. The CDR3, as DNA: TGTGCCAGCAGCCCACGGGGACTAGCTCTATCCTACAATGAGCAGTTCTTC.

The chain has TRBV6-5 and TRBJ1-1; D remains ambiguous. The CDR3 sequence is 14 residues long. In germline, CDR1 is MNHEY, CDR2 SVGAGI. The V end lost 4 bases, the J end lost 9 bases, and 18 bases lay between the germline ends. For the CDR3, the DNA is TGTGCCAGCAGTTTGAGCCAAGGGCCGGGGAAAGCTTTCTTT. Its protein is CASSLSQGPGKAFF.

In regard to this clone: A read error may account for a junction end that differs from germline. CDR3 DNA: TGTGCCAGCAGTTTACAGGGGTTCCTGCATTTT. Translating gives CASSLQGFLHF. This rearrangement joins TRBV28 to TRBJ1-3; D is perhaps TRBD1 (6 bases). CDR1 MDHEN and CDR2 SYDVKM come from the germline V gene. The CDR3 loop spans 11 amino acids. Variable domain in full (rest from reference TRBV28 and TRBJ1-3): DVKVTQSSRYLVKRTGEKVFLECVQDMDHENMFWYRQDPGLGLRLIYFSYDVKMKEKGDIPEGYSVSREKKERFSLILESASTNQTSMYLCASSLQGFLHFGEGSWLTVV.

Only one count was recorded for this clone. The chain has TRBV19 and TRBJ1-1; weak D call: TRBD1 (5 bases). The V and J ends lost 1 base and 0 bases respectively, with 9 bases between them. Germline values: CDR1 LNHDA, CDR2 SQIVND (reference sequence). This CDR3 is built from 15 residues. CDR3 DNA: TGTGCCAGTAGTATAGTCGGACAACTGAACACTGAAGCTTTCTTT. Encoded protein: CASSIVGQLNTEAFF.

The rearrangement links TRBV5-1 to TRBJ2-7; a possible D gene is TRBD2 (5 bases). The CDR3 sequence is 15 residues long. Germline-derived CDR1 and CDR2 are SGHRS and YFSETQ. Trimming pared 3 bases from V and 4 bases from J, leaving 17 bases between. The CDR3 region is CASSSHGQEVYEQYF. The DNA for the CDR3 is TGCGCCAGCAGCTCCCACGGGCAGGAGGTGTACGAGCAGTACTTC.

The chain employs TRBV27 and TRBJ2-7, with TRBD2 matching 7 bases. Germline-derived CDR1 and CDR2 are MNHEY and SMNVEV (reference sequence). V lost 5 bases and J lost 6; bases outside the gene matches: 4. The CDR3 is 12 residues long. CDR3 sequence (DNA): TGTGCCAGCAGTCGGTGGGGGGGCGAGCAGTACTTC. It codes for CASSRWGGEQYF.